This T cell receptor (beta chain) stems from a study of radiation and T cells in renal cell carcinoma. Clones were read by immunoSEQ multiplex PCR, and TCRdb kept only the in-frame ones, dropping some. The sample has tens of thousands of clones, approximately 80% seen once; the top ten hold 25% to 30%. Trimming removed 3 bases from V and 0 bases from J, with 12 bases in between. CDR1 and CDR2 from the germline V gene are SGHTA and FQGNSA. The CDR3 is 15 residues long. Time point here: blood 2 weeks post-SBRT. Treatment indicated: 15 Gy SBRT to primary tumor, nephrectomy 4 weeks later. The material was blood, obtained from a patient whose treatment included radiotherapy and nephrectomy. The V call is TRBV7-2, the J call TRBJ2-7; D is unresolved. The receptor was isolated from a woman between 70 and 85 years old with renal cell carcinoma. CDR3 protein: CASSLFFSFSYEQYF. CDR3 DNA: TGTGCCAGCAGCTTGTTTTTTAGTTTCTCCTACGAGCAGTACTTC.